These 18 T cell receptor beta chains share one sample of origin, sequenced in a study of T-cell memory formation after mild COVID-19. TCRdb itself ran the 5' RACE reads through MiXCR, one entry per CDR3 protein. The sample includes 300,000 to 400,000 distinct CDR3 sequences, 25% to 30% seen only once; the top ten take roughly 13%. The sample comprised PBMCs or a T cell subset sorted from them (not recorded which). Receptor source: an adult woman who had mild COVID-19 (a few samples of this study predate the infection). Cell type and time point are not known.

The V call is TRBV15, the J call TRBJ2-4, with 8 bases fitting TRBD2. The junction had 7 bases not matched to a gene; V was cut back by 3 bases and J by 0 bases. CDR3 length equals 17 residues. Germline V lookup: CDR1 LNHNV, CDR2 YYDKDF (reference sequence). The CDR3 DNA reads TGTGCCACCAGCAGCGTTTTAGCGGGACTAGCCAAAAACATTCAGTACTTC. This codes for CATSSVLAGLAKNIQYF.

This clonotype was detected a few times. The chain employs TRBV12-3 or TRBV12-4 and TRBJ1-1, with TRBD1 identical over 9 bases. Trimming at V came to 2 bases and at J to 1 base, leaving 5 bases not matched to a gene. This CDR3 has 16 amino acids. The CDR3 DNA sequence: TGTGCCAGCAGTTTAAGACGACAGGGGGAGAACACTGAAGCTTTCTTT. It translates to CASSLRRQGENTEAFF.

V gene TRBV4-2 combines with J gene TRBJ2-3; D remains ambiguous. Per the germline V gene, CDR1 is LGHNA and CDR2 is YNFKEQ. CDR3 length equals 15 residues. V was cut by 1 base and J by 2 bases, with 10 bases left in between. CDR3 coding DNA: TGTGCCAGCAGCCAAGGGGGAAGATACACAGATACGCAGTATTTT. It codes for CASSQGGRYTDTQYF.

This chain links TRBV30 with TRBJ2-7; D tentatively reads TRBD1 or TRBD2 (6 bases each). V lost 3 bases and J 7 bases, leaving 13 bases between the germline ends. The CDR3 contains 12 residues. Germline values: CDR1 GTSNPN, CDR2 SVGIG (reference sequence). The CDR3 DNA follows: TGTGCCTGGAGCGCGGACAGCGGGGAGCAGTACTTC. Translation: CAWSADSGEQYF.

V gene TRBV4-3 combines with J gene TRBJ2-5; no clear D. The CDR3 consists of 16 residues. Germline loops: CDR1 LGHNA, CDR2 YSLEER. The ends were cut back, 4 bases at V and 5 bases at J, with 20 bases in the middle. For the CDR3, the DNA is TGCGCCAGCAGCCCCCGAGATGCGCGGACGCGGGAGACCCAGTACTTC. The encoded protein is CASSPRDARTRETQYF.

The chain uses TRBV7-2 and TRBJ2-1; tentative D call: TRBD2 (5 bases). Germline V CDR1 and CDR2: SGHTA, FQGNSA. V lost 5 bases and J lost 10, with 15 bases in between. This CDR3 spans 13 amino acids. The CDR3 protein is CASSPQWPGEQFF. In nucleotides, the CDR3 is TGTGCCAGCAGCCCGCAATGGCCGGGGGAGCAGTTCTTC. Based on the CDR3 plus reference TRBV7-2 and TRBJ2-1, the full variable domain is GAGVSQSPSNKVTEKGKDVELRCDPISGHTALYWYRQSLGQGLEFLIYFQGNSAPDKSGLPSDRFSAERTGGSVSTLTIQRTQQEDSAVYLCASSPQWPGEQFFGPGTRLTVL.

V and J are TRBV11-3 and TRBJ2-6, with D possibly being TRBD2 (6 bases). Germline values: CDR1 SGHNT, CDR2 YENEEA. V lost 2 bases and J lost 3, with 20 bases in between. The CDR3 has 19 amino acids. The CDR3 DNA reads TGTGCCAGCAGCTTACCCGCTGGGTCGGGGGAGCGTGGGGCCAACGTCCTGACTTTC. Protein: CASSLPAGSGERGANVLTF.

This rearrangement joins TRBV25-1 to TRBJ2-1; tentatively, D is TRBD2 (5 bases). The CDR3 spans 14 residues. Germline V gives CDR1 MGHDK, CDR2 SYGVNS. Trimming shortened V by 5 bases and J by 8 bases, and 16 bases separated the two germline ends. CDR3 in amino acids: CASSPAVTRDEQFF. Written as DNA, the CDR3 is TGTGCCAGCAGTCCCGCCGTGACGAGGGATGAGCAGTTCTTC.

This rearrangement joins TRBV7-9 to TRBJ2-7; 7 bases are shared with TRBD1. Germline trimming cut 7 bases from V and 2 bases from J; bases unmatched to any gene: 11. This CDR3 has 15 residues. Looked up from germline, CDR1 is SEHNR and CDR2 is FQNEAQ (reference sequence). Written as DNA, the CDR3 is TGTGCCAGCAACTCCCCGAGGACAGGAGCCTACGAGCAGTACTTC. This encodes CASNSPRTGAYEQYF.

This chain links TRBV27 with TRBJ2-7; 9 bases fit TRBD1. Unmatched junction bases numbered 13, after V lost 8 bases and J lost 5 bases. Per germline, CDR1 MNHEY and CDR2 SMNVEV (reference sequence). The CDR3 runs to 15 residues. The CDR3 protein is CASPGRDRVFDEQYF. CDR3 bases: TGTGCCAGCCCCGGTAGGGACAGGGTGTTCGACGAGCAGTACTTC.

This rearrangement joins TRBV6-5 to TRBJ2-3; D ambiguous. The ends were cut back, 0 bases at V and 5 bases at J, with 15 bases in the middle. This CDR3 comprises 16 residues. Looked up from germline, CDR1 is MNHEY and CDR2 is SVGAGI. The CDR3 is CASSYSTGWAGDTQYF. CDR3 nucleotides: TGTGCCAGCAGTTACTCGACTGGATGGGCTGGAGATACGCAGTATTTT.

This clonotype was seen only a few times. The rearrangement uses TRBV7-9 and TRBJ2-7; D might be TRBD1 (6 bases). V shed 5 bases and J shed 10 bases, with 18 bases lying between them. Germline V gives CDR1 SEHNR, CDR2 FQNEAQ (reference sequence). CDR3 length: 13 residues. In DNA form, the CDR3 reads TGTGCCAGCAGCCCCGCAGGGGCGCAAGAACAGTACTTC. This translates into CASSPAGAQEQYF.

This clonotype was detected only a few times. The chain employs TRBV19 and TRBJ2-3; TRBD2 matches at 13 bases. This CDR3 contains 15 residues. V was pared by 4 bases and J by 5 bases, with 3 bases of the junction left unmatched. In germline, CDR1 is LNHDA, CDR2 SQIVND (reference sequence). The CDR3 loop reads CASSTRLAGGDTQYF. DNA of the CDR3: TGTGCCAGTAGTACCCGACTAGCGGGAGGAGATACGCAGTATTTT.

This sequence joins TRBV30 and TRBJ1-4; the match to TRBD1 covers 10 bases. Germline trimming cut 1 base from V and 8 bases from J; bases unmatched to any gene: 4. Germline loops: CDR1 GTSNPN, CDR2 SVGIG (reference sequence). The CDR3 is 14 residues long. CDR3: CAWSGGTGDEKLFF. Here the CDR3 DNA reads TGTGCCTGGAGTGGAGGGACAGGGGACGAAAAACTGTTTTTT.

The CDR3 is CASSRTGGTYEQYF. In DNA form, the CDR3 reads TGTGCCAGCAGTCGGACAGGGGGCACCTACGAGCAGTACTTC. V and J are TRBV12-3 or TRBV12-4 and TRBJ2-7, with 11 bases fitting TRBD1. Trimming cost V 5 bases and J 2 bases; bases outside gene matches: 2. The CDR3 totals 14 residues.

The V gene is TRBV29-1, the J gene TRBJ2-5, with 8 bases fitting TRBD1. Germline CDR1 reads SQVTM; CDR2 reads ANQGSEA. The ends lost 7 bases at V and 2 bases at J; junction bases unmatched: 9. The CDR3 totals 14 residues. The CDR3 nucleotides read TGCAGCGGTGGTGGTGGACAGGGTCAAGAGACCCAGTACTTC. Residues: CSGGGGQGQETQYF.

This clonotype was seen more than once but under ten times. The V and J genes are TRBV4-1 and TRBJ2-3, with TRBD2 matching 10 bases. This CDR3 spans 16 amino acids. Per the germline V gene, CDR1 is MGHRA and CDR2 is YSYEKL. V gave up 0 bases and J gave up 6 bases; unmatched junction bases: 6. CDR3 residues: CASSQDRSGGEDTQYF. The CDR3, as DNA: TGCGCCAGCAGCCAAGATCGAAGCGGGGGGGAGGATACGCAGTATTTT.

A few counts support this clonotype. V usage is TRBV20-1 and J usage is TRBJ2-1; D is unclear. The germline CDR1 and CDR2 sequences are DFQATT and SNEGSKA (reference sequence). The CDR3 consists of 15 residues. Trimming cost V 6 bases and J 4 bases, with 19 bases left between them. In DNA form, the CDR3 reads TGCAGTGCCAGTCCAATCCAGACTGGGTACAATGAGCAGTTCTTC. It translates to CSASPIQTGYNEQFF.